These 32 T cell receptor beta chains share one sample of origin, sequenced in a study of T cells after yellow fever vaccination. TCRdb itself ran the 5' RACE reads through MiXCR, one entry per CDR3 protein. This table has 100,000 to 150,000 distinct CDR3 sequences, approximately 7% appearing once. The sequences come from CD4+ T cells sorted from PBMCs, collected roughly 10 days after the first yellow fever vaccination. Receptors originate from a man aged 18 to 29 who received the YFV17D yellow fever vaccine.

There are many counts of this clonotype. The chain is built from TRBV14 and TRBJ2-3; 10 bases fit TRBD1. Germline CDR1 is SGHDN and CDR2 is FVKESK. Trimming removed 1 base from V and 4 bases from J; junction bases left unmatched: 11. The length of the CDR3 is 18 residues. CDR3 protein: CASSQVGLRDRGADTQYF. DNA for the CDR3: TGTGCCAGCAGCCAAGTTGGCCTCCGGGACAGGGGCGCAGATACGCAGTATTTT. Looking up the rest from reference TRBV14 and TRBJ2-3 gives the full variable domain: EAGVTQFPSHSVIEKGQTVTLRCDPISGHDNLYWYRRVMGKEIKFLLHFVKESKQDESGMPNNRFLAERTGGTYSTLKVQPAELEDSGVYFCASSQVGLRDRGADTQYFGPGTRLTVL.

A remark on this clonotype: A single base separates this from a much larger clone, so it may be a read error. The J gene is TRBJ2-1, the V gene TRBV6-2 or TRBV6-3; the D gene is possibly TRBD1 (6 bases). This CDR3 has 12 residues. Germline assignment: CDR1 MNHEY and CDR2 SVGEGT. The CDR3 DNA sequence: TGTGCCAGCAGGGAAACTACAGGGATTCAGCTCTTC. This encodes CASRETTGIQLF.

This clonotype was seen many times. The rearrangement links TRBV7-9 to TRBJ2-3; D possibly uses TRBD1 or TRBD2 (5 bases each). CDR1 is SEHNR and CDR2 is FQNEAQ in the germline V gene (reference sequence). CDR3 size: 14 residues. Trimming took off 5 bases at V and 2 bases at J, with 11 bases between the two ends. In DNA form, the CDR3 reads TGTGCCAGCAGCCCGGGACGGACCACAGATACGCAGTATTTT. As protein: CASSPGRTTDTQYF.

This clonotype was seen ten or more times. This chain uses TRBV18 with TRBJ2-1; D tentatively fits TRBD1 or TRBD2 (6 bases each). With 2 bases removed from V and 8 bases from J, the gap between germline ends came to 16 bases. The CDR3 contains 15 residues. Germline CDR1 and CDR2: KGHSH and LQKENI. CDR3 sequence reads: CASSPGAIRGDEQFF. The CDR3 bases are TGTGCCAGCTCACCAGGCGCCATTAGGGGGGATGAGCAGTTCTTC.

J is TRBJ2-3 and V is TRBV10-3; 10 nucleotides match TRBD2. Germline V lookup: CDR1 ENHRY, CDR2 SYGVKD. V was clipped by 4 bases and J by 4 bases; unmatched bases: 5. This CDR3 has 15 amino acids. CDR3 DNA sequence: TGTGCCATCAGTGGGGCTAGCGGGGGAGCAGATACGCAGTATTTT. It translates to CAISGASGGADTQYF.

Many counts were recorded for this clonotype. This chain links TRBV30 with TRBJ1-5; the D is unclear. CDR1 GTSNPN and CDR2 SVGIG come from the germline V gene (reference sequence). Trimming cost V 0 bases and J 4 bases, with 7 bases left between them. This CDR3 contains 13 residues. As DNA, the CDR3 is TGTGCCTGGAGTGTAAGGGAGAATCAGCCCCAGCATTTT. Its translation is CAWSVRENQPQHF. The full variable domain, completed using reference TRBV30 and TRBJ1-5, is SQTIHQWPATLVQPVGSPLSLECTVEGTSNPNLYWYRQAAGRGLQLLFYSVGIGQISSEVPQNLSASRPQDRQFILSSKKLLLSDSGFYLCAWSVRENQPQHFGDGTRLSIL.

This clonotype was detected ten times or more. V gene TRBV5-1 combines with J gene TRBJ2-3, with D perhaps matching TRBD2 (6 bases). Trimming left V 4 bases short and J 2 bases short, with 17 bases between. The CDR3 is made up of 16 amino acids. The germline V gene encodes CDR1 SGHRS and CDR2 YFSETQ. The CDR3 bases are TGCGCCAGCAGCGTGGGACTCCTGGCTTCCACAGATACGCAGTATTTT. Translation gives CASSVGLLASTDTQYF.

In its sample, this clonotype was seen many times. CDR3 DNA: TGTGCCAGCTCGAGTGCGTCTACCAATTCACCCCTCCACTTT. This sequence encodes CASSSASTNSPLHF. The chain recombines TRBV18 with TRBJ1-6, with D uncertain. Trimming left V 6 bases short and J 7 bases short, with 13 bases between. This CDR3 region has 14 residues. Per the germline V gene, CDR1 is KGHSH and CDR2 is LQKENI.

This clonotype was observed many times. The rearrangement uses TRBV25-1 and TRBJ2-1; D may match TRBD1 or TRBD2 (6 bases each). This CDR3 spans 14 amino acids. Trimming removed 6 bases from V and 4 bases from J, with 13 bases in between. Germline V gene lookup returns CDR1 MGHDK and CDR2 SYGVNS. The CDR3 region has the DNA TGTGCCAGCAGGGGGGGCAGGGGTTACAATGAGCAGTTCTTC. Its protein product is CASRGGRGYNEQFF.

As concerns this clonotype: A much larger clone differs from this one at a single base, so this may be a read error. The chain is built from TRBV20-1 and TRBJ1-5, with D maybe TRBD1 (6 bases). The CDR3 runs to 13 residues. Trimming shortened V by 1 base and J by 3 bases, and 7 bases separated the two germline ends. CDR1 DFQATT and CDR2 SNEGSKA come from the germline V gene (reference sequence). CDR3 protein: CSARGQVNQPQHF. Here the CDR3 DNA reads TGCAGTGCTAGAGGACAGGTCAATCAGCCCCAGCATTTT.

Ten or more counts support this clonotype. The chain combines TRBV18 with TRBJ2-7; D may be TRBD1 or TRBD2 (5 bases each). V was clipped by 3 bases and J by 0 bases, with 9 bases between them. The CDR3 is made up of 14 amino acids. The germline CDR1 and CDR2 sequences are KGHSH and LQKENI. The CDR3 DNA reads TGTGCCAGCTCACCCGGGACGTACTCCTACGAGCAGTACTTC. Amino acid sequence: CASSPGTYSYEQYF.

The genes are TRBV4-3 and TRBJ1-2; no definite D call. Trimming took 2 bases from V and 5 from J, leaving 15 bases between them. The CDR3 has 15 residues. Germline V gives CDR1 LGHNA, CDR2 YSLEER. The CDR3 DNA sequence: TGCGCCAGCAGCCAATCGACGCAGCCTTCGTATGGCTACACCTTC. Its protein is CASSQSTQPSYGYTF.

The chain joins TRBV7-9 to TRBJ2-7, with TRBD2 matching over 9 bases. Trimming removed 1 base from V and 3 bases from J; junction bases left unmatched: 4. CDR3 length: 15 residues. The germline CDR1 and CDR2 sequences are SEHNR and FQNEAQ (reference sequence). The CDR3 region is CASSLGISGGYEQYF. CDR3 DNA sequence: TGTGCCAGCAGCTTAGGGATTAGCGGGGGCTACGAGCAGTACTTC.

This clonotype was seen repeatedly, ten times or more. The chain employs TRBV18 and TRBJ2-3, with D unresolved. Germline V gene sequence: CDR1 KGHSH, CDR2 LQKENI. V dropped 3 bases and J dropped 6 bases, with 10 bases sitting between them. The CDR3 totals 13 residues. CDR3 bases: TGTGCCAGCTCACCCACTTTTCAGGATACGCAGTATTTT. As protein: CASSPTFQDTQYF.

Many counts were recorded for this clonotype. The chain employs TRBV9 and TRBJ1-1, with D possibly TRBD1 on 6 matching bases. Germline V lookup: CDR1 SGDLS, CDR2 YYNGEE. V was cut by 3 bases and J by 0 bases, with 9 bases left in between. This CDR3 contains 14 residues. The CDR3 loop is CASSEGGMNTEAFF. The CDR3 nucleotides are TGTGCCAGCAGCGAGGGGGGGATGAACACTGAAGCTTTCTTT.

This clonotype was seen at least ten times. The chain carries TRBV24-1 and TRBJ2-3; D is ambiguous. Trimming pared 1 base from V and 3 bases from J, leaving 7 bases between. The CDR3 is 14 residues long. Germline lookup yields CDR1 KGHDR and CDR2 SFDVKD. This chain's CDR3 is CATSDFRGTDTQYF. CDR3 sequence (DNA): TGTGCCACCAGTGATTTTCGAGGAACAGATACGCAGTATTTT.

Ten or more counts support this clonotype. This chain joins TRBV9 and TRBJ1-5; 7 bases align to TRBD1. Trimming removed 6 bases from V and 6 bases from J; junction bases left unmatched: 3. The CDR3 loop spans 12 amino acids. Per germline, CDR1 SGDLS and CDR2 YYNGEE. CDR3 DNA: TGTGCCAGCACCGCAGGGGGTCAGCCCCAGCATTTT. It translates to CASTAGGQPQHF.

This clonotype was counted ten times or more. V and J are TRBV25-1 and TRBJ1-4; 7 bases are a match to TRBD1. In germline, CDR1 is MGHDK, CDR2 SYGVNS. There are 14 residues in the CDR3. Trimming cost V 3 bases and J 7 bases; bases outside gene matches: 5. The CDR3 is CASSEGTATEKLFF. The CDR3, as DNA: TGTGCCAGCAGTGAGGGGACAGCGACTGAAAAACTGTTTTTT.

In its sample, this clonotype was seen many times. The V gene is TRBV29-1, the J gene TRBJ2-5, with D perhaps matching TRBD1 or TRBD2 (5 bases each). Trimming took off 5 bases at V and 1 base at J, with 20 bases between the two ends. The CDR3 consists of 16 residues. Germline assignment: CDR1 SQVTM and CDR2 ANQGSEA. As DNA, the CDR3 is TGCAGCGTTTCCGGGGCCCTCATACCATCCCAAGAGACCCAGTACTTC. Protein product: CSVSGALIPSQETQYF.

The table lists this clonotype with many counts. V is TRBV7-2 and J is TRBJ2-1, with D tentatively TRBD1 (6 bases). The CDR3 has 15 amino acids. V was clipped by 2 bases and J by 7 bases, with 15 bases between them. The germline CDR1 and CDR2 sequences are SGHTA and FQGNSA. The CDR3 sequence: CASSLSFGGLNEQFF. The CDR3, as DNA: TGTGCCAGCAGCTTAAGCTTTGGGGGCCTAAATGAGCAGTTCTTC.

About this clonotype itself: This may arise from a read error, as a much more abundant clone is one base away. The V call is TRBV12-3 or TRBV12-4, the J call TRBJ2-5, with D perhaps being TRBD1 or TRBD2 (5 bases each). The CDR3 covers 13 residues. In nucleotides, the CDR3 is TGTGCCTCGTCGGTGGGGCGTGGGGAGAGCCAGTACTTC. Residues: CASSVGRGESQYF.

This clonotype was seen at least ten times. The rearrangement links TRBV21-1 to TRBJ1-1; the table's D call TRBD1 went unverified against the DNA. TRBV21-1 is designated a pseudogene. The CDR3 spans 16 residues. The CDR3 protein is CASSKNGDREDTEAFF. The CDR3 DNA follows: TGTGCCAGCAGCAAAAATGGGGACAGGGAGGACACTGAAGCTTTCTTT.

The chain joins TRBV5-1 to TRBJ1-1, with D perhaps TRBD1 (5 bases). This CDR3 has 13 residues. The germline gives CDR1 SGHRS, CDR2 YFSETQ. Trimming left V 3 bases short and J 5 bases short, with 11 bases between. The CDR3 sequence is CASSWTLRTEAFF. CDR3 bases: TGCGCCAGCAGCTGGACATTACGGACTGAAGCTTTCTTT.

This clonotype came up many times. The rearrangement links TRBV10-3 to TRBJ2-7, with D perhaps given as TRBD1 or TRBD2 (5 bases each). The CDR3 has 13 amino acids. Trimming took 10 bases from V and 2 from J, leaving 15 bases between them. Looked up from germline, CDR1 is ENHRY and CDR2 is SYGVKD. The CDR3 region has the DNA TGTGCCACCCACCGGGACGCCACCTACGAGCAGTACTTC. Translated, it gives CATHRDATYEQYF.

This clonotype was counted at least ten times. At one of its ends the junction is not consistent with the germline gene, which may arise from a read error. The chain recombines TRBV7-7 with TRBJ2-3; D remains ambiguous. The CDR3 contains 14 residues. The germline CDR1 and CDR2 sequences are SSHAT and FNYEAQ (reference sequence). CDR3: CASSLDQDTDTQYF. CDR3 sequence (DNA): TGTGCTAGCAGCTTAGATCAGGACACAGATACGCAGTATTTT. Filled out from reference TRBV7-7 and TRBJ2-3, the complete variable domain reads GAGVSQSPRYKVTKRGQDVTLRCDPISSHATLYWYQQALGQGPEFLTYFNYEAQPDKSGLPSDRFSAERPEGSISTLTIQRTEQRDSAMYRCASSLDQDTDTQYFGPGTRLTVL.

This clonotype occurred many times. The V call is TRBV6-5, the J call TRBJ1-6, with D possibly matching TRBD1 (6 bases). Trimming pared 6 bases from V and 10 bases from J, leaving 19 bases between. CDR1 and CDR2 from the germline V gene are MNHEY and SVGAGI. The CDR3 is 15 amino acids. This CDR3 reads CASSRQQGKGSPLHF. The CDR3, as DNA: TGTGCCAGCAGCCGACAACAGGGAAAGGGGTCACCCCTCCACTTT.

In this sample, this clonotype turned up many times. The chain combines TRBV7-2 with TRBJ2-7; 8 bases agree with TRBD1. With 5 bases clipped from V and 2 bases from J, the junction kept 2 bases outside the gene matches. CDR1 is SGHTA and CDR2 is FQGNSA in the germline V gene. CDR3 length equals 13 residues. The CDR3 spells CASSQQGAYEQYF. The CDR3 DNA reads as TGTGCCAGCAGCCAACAGGGGGCCTACGAGCAGTACTTC.

At least ten counts were recorded for this clonotype. This chain connects TRBV7-2 to TRBJ2-2; 7 bases map to TRBD2. Losses at the gene ends were 6 bases for V and 3 bases for J; bases not matched to a gene: 4. There are 14 residues in the CDR3. Germline CDR1 SGHTA, CDR2 FQGNSA. The CDR3 DNA reads as TGTGCCAGCAGACCACGGGGGGACACCGGGGAGCTGTTTTTT. This codes for CASRPRGDTGELFF.

This clonotype came up many times. The chain employs TRBV7-2 and TRBJ2-7; D is unresolved. The CDR3 length is 12 residues. V lost 3 bases and J 3 bases, leaving 6 bases between the germline ends. CDR1 is SGHTA, CDR2 FQGNSA, per germline. The chain's CDR3 is CASSFDDYEQYV. CDR3 nucleotides: TGTGCCAGCAGCTTTGACGACTACGAGCAGTACGTC.

This clonotype was counted ten times or more. The gene calls are TRBV7-3 and TRBJ2-1; no clear D gene. V lost 4 bases to trimming and J lost 0 bases, with 10 bases between them. This CDR3 region has 15 residues. CDR1 and CDR2 (germline): SGHTA, FQGTGA. CDR3 sequence reads: CASSSWASSYNEQFF. In nucleotides, the CDR3 is TGTGCCAGCAGCTCCTGGGCGAGCTCCTACAATGAGCAGTTCTTC. The entire variable domain, with the rest obtained from reference TRBV7-3 and TRBJ2-1, is as follows: GAGVSQTPSNKVTEKGKYVELRCDPISGHTALYWYRQSLGQGPEFLIYFQGTGAADDSGLPNDRFFAVRPEGSVSTLKIQRTERGDSAVYLCASSSWASSYNEQFFGPGTRLTVL.

This chain links TRBV7-2 with TRBJ2-3; 12 bases line up with TRBD2. V was clipped by 6 bases and J by 4 bases; unmatched bases: 5. This CDR3 has 15 residues. CDR1 is SGHTA and CDR2 is FQGNSA in the germline V gene. The CDR3 protein is CASSWTSGVSDTQYF. The CDR3 bases are TGTGCCAGCAGTTGGACTAGCGGGGTGTCAGATACGCAGTATTTT.

This clonotype came up many times. This rearrangement joins TRBV19 to TRBJ2-3; 10 bases match TRBD2. The V gene's germline CDR1 is LNHDA and CDR2 SQIVND (reference sequence). J gave up 1 base and V 3 bases, and 4 bases lay outside the gene matches. The CDR3 sequence is 16 residues long. CDR3 amino acids: CASSIAGTSGTDTQYF. In DNA form, the CDR3 reads TGTGCCAGTAGTATTGCCGGGACTAGCGGCACAGATACGCAGTATTTT. Drawing the rest from reference TRBV19 and TRBJ2-3, the complete variable domain is DGGITQSPKYLFRKEGQNVTLSCEQNLNHDAMYWYRQDPGQGLRLIYYSQIVNDFQKGDIAEGYSVSREKKESFPLTVTSAQKNPTAFYLCASSIAGTSGTDTQYFGPGTRLTVL.